The next 18 T cell receptor beta chains were all read from a single sample in a study of cytomegalovirus exposure and HLA in healthy donors. The primer mix had 60 Vbeta and 13 Jbeta primers. Some clones are missing from TCRdb's copy, which holds only in-frame ones; the method was immunoSEQ multiplex PCR. The repertoire consists of 100,000 to 150,000 clones, with approximately 80% occurring once and the leading ten covering around 8%. Source material: PBMCs. These receptors all stem from a female donor in good health and CMV-seropositive.

This chain joins TRBV10-2 and TRBJ1-6, with unresolved D. The CDR3 loop spans 14 amino acids. The germline V and J ends were trimmed by 0 bases and 9 bases, with 9 bases remaining between them. Germline CDR1 is WSHSY and CDR2 is SAAADI. The chain's CDR3 is CASSESEVGSPLHF. Written as DNA, the CDR3 is TGCGCCAGCAGTGAGTCTGAGGTCGGTTCACCCCTCCACTTT.

The V and J genes are TRBV7-8 and TRBJ1-1; 9 bases map to TRBD1. V lost 5 bases to trimming and J lost 4 bases; unmatched junction nucleotides: 11. The CDR3 covers 16 residues. CDR1 is SGHVS and CDR2 is FQNEAQ in the germline V gene. The CDR3 loop is CASSHTDRGGSTEAFF. Here the CDR3 DNA reads TGTGCCAGCAGCCACACGGACAGGGGAGGTAGCACTGAAGCTTTCTTT. Based on the CDR3 plus reference TRBV7-8 and TRBJ1-1, the full variable domain is GAGVSQSPRYKVAKRGQDVALRCDPISGHVSLFWYQQALGQGPEFLTYFQNEAQLDKSGLPSDRFFAERPEGSVSTLKIQRTQQEDSAVYLCASSHTDRGGSTEAFFGQGTRLTVV.

This rearrangement joins TRBV5-6 to TRBJ2-7; 11 positions agree with TRBD1. Per germline, CDR1 SGHDT and CDR2 YYEEEE. The CDR3 extends over 15 amino acids. V shed 3 bases, J shed 6 bases, and the junction held 8 bases outside the gene matches. CDR3 bases: TGTGCCAGCAGCTATTCCGGGACAGGGGGACTCGAGCAGTACTTC. Residues: CASSYSGTGGLEQYF. Looking up the rest from reference TRBV5-6 and TRBJ2-7 gives the full variable domain: DAGVTQSPTHLIKTRGQQVTLRCSPKSGHDTVSWYQQALGQGPQFIFQYYEEEERQRGNFPDRFSGHQFPNYSSELNVNALLLGDSALYLCASSYSGTGGLEQYFGPGTRLTVT.

The chain carries TRBV7-9 and TRBJ1-5; D unclear. Trimming pared 0 bases from V and 4 bases from J, leaving 7 bases between. Germline values: CDR1 SEHNR, CDR2 FQNEAQ (reference sequence). The CDR3 runs 14 residues. CDR3 region: CASSLATGNQPQHF. CDR3 DNA: TGTGCCAGCAGCTTAGCGACGGGGAATCAGCCCCAGCATTTT.

This clone was recorded once. The chain uses TRBV6-1 and TRBJ2-7; 7 bases fit TRBD1. V was clipped by 6 bases and J by 0 bases; unmatched bases: 8. Germline V lookup: CDR1 MNHNS, CDR2 SASEGT. The CDR3 is 15 amino acids. CDR3 protein: CASSAGTADSYEQYF. CDR3 coding DNA: TGTGCCAGCAGCGCTGGGACAGCAGACTCCTACGAGCAGTACTTC.

V and J are TRBV7-3 and TRBJ1-3, with unresolved D. Per germline, CDR1 SGHTA and CDR2 FQGTGA. This CDR3 contains 14 residues. With 0 bases removed from V and 3 bases from J, the gap between germline ends came to 6 bases. CDR3 loop: CASSLTGSGNTIYF. For the CDR3, the DNA is TGTGCCAGCAGCTTAACGGGGAGTGGAAACACCATATATTTT.

DNA of the CDR3: TGTGCCAGCAGTTACGGCTCTAGTGTTCTACCCCTCCACTTT. This gives the protein CASSYGSSVLPLHF. The chain links TRBV6-5 to TRBJ1-6, with unresolved D. Germline V gene sequence: CDR1 MNHEY, CDR2 SVGAGI. Trimming removed 2 bases at V and 12 bases at J, with 14 bases between. This CDR3 is 14 amino acids long.

The chain combines TRBV7-2 with TRBJ1-2; 8 nucleotides match TRBD1. Germline V lookup: CDR1 SGHTA, CDR2 FQGNSA. The ends lost 3 bases at V and 4 bases at J; junction bases unmatched: 7. The CDR3 has 15 residues. The CDR3 bases are TGTGCCAGCAGCTTTCTGCCAGGGGGCGGCTATGGCTACACCTTC. This codes for CASSFLPGGGYGYTF.

The chain uses TRBV10-1 and TRBJ2-6; maybe TRBD2 (7 bases). CDR1 and CDR2 from the germline V gene are WNHNN and SYGVQD (reference sequence). The CDR3 has 16 amino acids. V was cut by 6 bases and J by 0 bases, with 12 bases left in between. The chain's CDR3 is CASSAGAHSGANVLTF. In DNA, the CDR3 is TGCGCCAGCAGCGCGGGGGCCCACTCTGGGGCCAACGTCCTGACTTTC.

The chain is built from TRBV5-6 and TRBJ1-5; possibly TRBD1 for D (5 bases). Trimming pared 5 bases from V and 4 bases from J, leaving 13 bases between. Germline V lookup: CDR1 SGHDT, CDR2 YYEEEE. CDR3 length: 14 residues. CDR3 amino acids: CASRDDRLNQPQHF. The CDR3 coding sequence is TGTGCCAGCAGAGACGACAGATTGAATCAGCCCCAGCATTTT.

This clone was picked up a small number of times. The J gene is TRBJ2-7, the V gene TRBV10-1; D is possibly TRBD1 (5 bases). Germline V lookup: CDR1 WNHNN, CDR2 SYGVQD (reference sequence). V lost 0 bases, J lost 3 bases, and 12 bases lay in between. The CDR3 covers 15 residues. The CDR3 DNA reads TGCGCCAGCAGTGAGTCGCAGGGAAGAGGCTACGAGCAGTACTTC. Encoded protein: CASSESQGRGYEQYF.

Only one count was recorded for this clone. The gene calls are TRBV19 and TRBJ2-2; no firm D call. Trimming removed 5 bases from V and 1 base from J, with 8 bases in between. CDR1 is LNHDA, CDR2 SQIVND, per germline (reference sequence). The CDR3 consists of 14 residues. CDR3: CASSGRLNTGELFF. DNA of the CDR3: TGTGCCAGTAGTGGGCGCTTGAACACCGGGGAGCTGTTTTTT.

V gene TRBV5-1 combines with J gene TRBJ1-4; 7 bases map to TRBD1. In germline, CDR1 is SGHRS, CDR2 YFSETQ. This CDR3 spans 15 amino acids. V gave up 4 bases and J gave up 7 bases; unmatched junction bases: 10. CDR3 coding DNA: TGCGCCAGCAGCCCAGGGGGGCAGGGGCGTGAAAAACTGTTTTTT. Translating gives CASSPGGQGREKLFF.

This clone occurred once. This chain links TRBV7-9 with TRBJ1-1; 8 bases are a match to TRBD1. Germline trimming cut 5 bases from V and 1 base from J; bases unmatched to any gene: 6. CDR3 length: 15 residues. The germline gives CDR1 SEHNR, CDR2 FQNEAQ (reference sequence). CDR3 residues: CASSHTGTGNTEAFF. CDR3 DNA: TGTGCCAGCAGCCATACCGGGACAGGGAACACTGAAGCTTTCTTT.

This chain uses TRBV5-1 with TRBJ1-4; weak D call: TRBD1 (5 bases). The CDR3 is made up of 16 amino acids. V lost 7 bases, J lost 0 bases, and 16 bases lay in between. CDR1 SGHRS and CDR2 YFSETQ come from the germline V gene. The CDR3 reads CASAAGVLSTNEKLFF. Written as DNA, the CDR3 is TGCGCCAGCGCCGCGGGGGTATTGTCAACTAATGAAAAACTGTTTTTT.

This chain joins TRBV5-6 and TRBJ1-1, with TRBD1 identical over 8 bases. The CDR3 runs to 14 residues. Germline CDR1 SGHDT, CDR2 YYEEEE. Losses at the gene ends were 5 bases for V and 1 base for J; bases not matched to a gene: 4. As DNA, the CDR3 is TGTGCCAGCAGGACTCAGGGGGCGAACACTGAAGCTTTCTTT. Its protein is CASRTQGANTEAFF. The whole variable domain, remainder taken from reference TRBV5-6 and TRBJ1-1, is DAGVTQSPTHLIKTRGQQVTLRCSPKSGHDTVSWYQQALGQGPQFIFQYYEEEERQRGNFPDRFSGHQFPNYSSELNVNALLLGDSALYLCASRTQGANTEAFFGQGTRLTVV.

The gene calls are TRBV6-5 and TRBJ1-1; D remains unclear. Trimming took off 5 bases at V and 0 bases at J, with 13 bases between the two ends. CDR3 length: 15 amino acids. Germline CDR1 and CDR2: MNHEY and SVGAGI. The CDR3 bases are TGTGCCAGCAGTCCCGATCAGATCCTGAACACTGAAGCTTTCTTT. It is translated as CASSPDQILNTEAFF.

This chain connects TRBV6-5 to TRBJ1-1; 7 bases align to TRBD1. Per germline, CDR1 MNHEY and CDR2 SVGAGI. The trim removed 4 bases at V and 4 bases at J, leaving 9 bases unmatched. The CDR3 totals 15 residues. DNA for the CDR3: TGTGCCAGCAGTTCTGCCGGACAGGTTGGCACTGAAGCTTTCTTT. Its translation is CASSSAGQVGTEAFF.